This section outlines one TCR beta chain sequence together with its context. Its antigen is currently unknown. Peripheral blood samples of roughly 9.8 milliliters were drawn from each donor. Extraction yielded at least 5 micrograms of total RNA per sample. CDR3 length equals 16 residues. Germline V gene data show CDR1 as SGHNT and CDR2 as YYREEE (reference sequence). Trimming left V 0 bases short and J 6 bases short, with 17 bases between. Through a sample-barcoded 5' primer and a J-beta primer mix, a second PCR was run for about 6 to 11 cycles. One entry per CDR3 protein, called by TCRdb with MiXCR from the 5' RACE reads. The sample has 600,000 or so distinct CDR3 sequences; about 30% are singletons. This sample is part of a study of blood T cells in healthy people across ages. Study outcomes and limitations: With naive T cell percentage, TCR beta diversity showed a strong correlation.

The chain carries TRBV5-4 and TRBJ2-3; D might be TRBD2 (6 bases). Sequencing was performed on blood. The origin of this receptor is a woman of 80 years or more in good health. The CDR3 DNA is TGTGCCAGCAGCTTGGTGATTCGGGACTCCATGGATACGCAGTATTTT. It encodes CASSLVIRDSMDTQYF.